The 29 T cell receptor beta chains below were found in one sample sequenced in a study of blood T cell repertoires in COVID-19. Data came from immunoSEQ multiplex PCR; TCRdb stores just in-frame clones and leaves some out. The sample gives 150,000 to 200,000 clones, roughly 80% of which show up once; approximately 15% is in the top ten. Sequencing was carried out using peripheral blood. The receptors were sampled from a man in his fifties or sixties with active or convalescent COVID-19.

This chain joins TRBV6-5 and TRBJ2-5; possibly TRBD2 for D (5 bases). The ends were cut back, 8 bases at V and 5 bases at J, with 9 bases in the middle. The CDR3 consists of 11 residues. The germline V gene encodes CDR1 MNHEY and CDR2 SVGAGI. The CDR3 here is CASDTGETQYF. CDR3 DNA: TGTGCCAGCGACACGGGGGAGACCCAGTACTTC.

The CDR3 sequence: CSKGRVVSGANVLTF. In DNA form, the CDR3 reads TGCAGCAAGGGCAGGGTTGTCTCTGGGGCCAACGTCCTGACTTTC. V is TRBV29-1 and J is TRBJ2-6; D may be TRBD1 (5 bases). V was pared by 8 bases and J by 0 bases, with 14 bases between. The length of the CDR3 is 15 residues. Germline CDR1 SQVTM, CDR2 ANQGSEA.

CDR3 nucleotide sequence: TGTGCCAGCGACCGTGGGGAGGGAGGTACTGAAGCTTTCTTT. The encoded protein is CASDRGEGGTEAFF. J is TRBJ1-1 and V is TRBV4-2, with unresolved D. V was shortened by 8 bases and J by 5 bases, with 18 bases between the two germline ends. Germline values: CDR1 LGHNA, CDR2 YNFKEQ. This CDR3 comprises 14 residues.

CDR3 amino acids: CASSPLGALAGVPETQYF. The CDR3 DNA reads TGTGCCAGCAGCCCATTAGGGGCCCTAGCGGGAGTGCCGGAGACCCAGTACTTC. The genes are TRBV3-1 (or the pseudogene TRBV3-2) and TRBJ2-5; the match to TRBD2 covers 10 bases. J gave up 5 bases and V 4 bases, and 16 bases lay outside the gene matches. The germline CDR1 and CDR2 sequences are LGHDT and YNNKEL (reference sequence). This CDR3 comprises 18 residues.

The rearrangement joins TRBV10-3 to TRBJ2-5; 7 bases line up with TRBD1. The CDR3 is made up of 16 amino acids. V lost 0 bases to trimming and J lost 2 bases; unmatched junction nucleotides: 6. Germline assignment: CDR1 ENHRY and CDR2 SYGVKD. CDR3 sequence (DNA): TGTGCCATCAGTGAGTCGAAGGGGGCAGTTCAAGAGACCCAGTACTTC. It is translated as CAISESKGAVQETQYF.

The CDR3 sequence is CASSPDSNQPQHF. CDR3 coding DNA: TGTGCCAGCTCACCGGACAGTAATCAGCCCCAGCATTTT. The chain couples TRBV18 to TRBJ1-5; the D gene is possibly TRBD1 (6 bases). With 3 bases removed from V and 4 bases from J, the gap between germline ends came to 7 bases. The CDR3 is 13 amino acids. Looked up from germline, CDR1 is KGHSH and CDR2 is LQKENI.

This clone was observed a single time. The V gene is TRBV28, the J gene TRBJ2-7; no clear D. The V gene lost 6 bases and the J gene lost 0 bases, with 9 bases spanning the gap. CDR1 and CDR2 from the germline V gene are MDHEN and SYDVKM. CDR3 size: 13 residues. The CDR3 nucleotides are TGTGCCAGCAGGCCCGCGAGCTCCTACGAGCAGTACTTC. Protein product: CASRPASSYEQYF.

This clone has more than one count but fewer than ten. The chain recombines TRBV28 with TRBJ1-5; 11 bases are a match to TRBD1. The V segment lost 5 bases and the J segment 7 bases; nucleotides outside the gene matches: 4. This CDR3 has 14 amino acids. CDR1 MDHEN and CDR2 SYDVKM come from the germline V gene. CDR3 in amino acids: CASSPWTGGQPQHF. The CDR3 coding sequence is TGTGCCAGCAGTCCTTGGACAGGGGGCCAGCCCCAGCATTTT.

This chain links TRBV29-1 with TRBJ1-3, with D unresolved. From germline, CDR1 is SQVTM and CDR2 ANQGSEA. This CDR3 region has 12 residues. V was cut by 3 bases and J by 2 bases, with 5 bases left in between. The CDR3 nucleotides are TGCAGCGTTGATCTCCCTGGAAACACCATATATTTT. Its translation: CSVDLPGNTIYF.

This chain joins TRBV2 and TRBJ2-7; TRBD1 matches 10 bases. CDR1 and CDR2 (germline): SNHLY, FYNNEI. V shed 5 bases, J shed 3 bases, and the junction held 4 bases outside the gene matches. The CDR3 consists of 14 residues. The CDR3 DNA reads as TGTGCCAGCAGTTCGACAGGGGGCGGCTACGAGCAGTACTTC. It encodes CASSSTGGGYEQYF.

This sequence joins TRBV12-3 or TRBV12-4 and TRBJ2-6; D is unresolved. This CDR3 has 13 amino acids. Between the trimmed V and J ends, which lost 6 bases and 4 bases, there was a span of 7 bases. In nucleotides, the CDR3 is TGTGCCAGCAGCCTAAAGGGGGCCAACGTCCTGACTTTC. Its translation is CASSLKGANVLTF.

This clone was observed a few times. This chain links TRBV28 with TRBJ2-7; 7 bases fit TRBD1. The junction had 13 bases not matched to a gene; V was cut back by 5 bases and J by 6 bases. The germline V gene has CDR1 MDHEN and CDR2 SYDVKM. This CDR3 has 15 amino acids. This chain's CDR3 is CASSRRTGPAPEQYF. CDR3 bases: TGTGCCAGCAGTCGTCGGACAGGACCCGCACCCGAGCAGTACTTC.

The genes are TRBV24-1 and TRBJ1-2; D is uncertain. This CDR3 is built from 11 residues. Per the germline V gene, CDR1 is KGHDR and CDR2 is SFDVKD. V was cut by 10 bases and J by 8 bases, with 13 bases left in between. The CDR3 loop is CATGHERGYTF. CDR3 DNA: TGTGCCACTGGGCACGAAAGGGGCTACACCTTC.

The gene calls are TRBV10-3 and TRBJ2-7; 8 positions agree with TRBD1. This CDR3 comprises 15 residues. Germline V gives CDR1 ENHRY, CDR2 SYGVKD. V lost 10 bases and J lost 2; bases outside the gene matches: 13. CDR3 bases: TGTGCCACCCAAGGGGCTAACAGGGGGACCTACGAGCAGTACTTC. It is translated as CATQGANRGTYEQYF.

J is TRBJ1-2 and V is TRBV5-4, with 7 bases lining up with TRBD1. The trim removed 0 bases at V and 7 bases at J, leaving 6 bases unmatched. The germline V gene has CDR1 SGHNT and CDR2 YYREEE (reference sequence). The CDR3 has 14 amino acids. For the CDR3, the DNA is TGTGCCAGCAGCTTGGCCAGGGGGATAAGTGGCTACACCTTC. Translation: CASSLARGISGYTF.

J is TRBJ2-7 and V is TRBV19; TRBD2 agrees at 8 bases. CDR3 length: 15 amino acids. V lost 4 bases, J lost 1 base, and 6 bases stayed unmatched. Germline lookup yields CDR1 LNHDA and CDR2 SQIVND (reference sequence). The CDR3: CASSNRAGESYEQYF. The CDR3 DNA sequence: TGTGCCAGTAGTAATCGAGCGGGAGAGTCCTACGAGCAGTACTTC.

CDR3 sequence (DNA): TGTGCCACCAGTGATTTGGCACAGGTACCTGGCTATGGCTACACCTTC. Translation: CATSDLAQVPGYGYTF. The rearrangement links TRBV24-1 to TRBJ1-2, with D perhaps TRBD1 (5 bases). CDR3 size: 16 residues. Between the trimmed V and J ends, which lost 0 bases and 4 bases, there was a span of 14 bases. CDR1 is KGHDR, CDR2 SFDVKD, per germline.

The chain uses TRBV28 and TRBJ1-6; D call uncertain. Germline-derived CDR1 and CDR2 are MDHEN and SYDVKM. Deletions cut 7 bases from V and 7 bases from J, with 20 bases between. The CDR3 runs to 16 residues. The CDR3 DNA reads as TGTGCCAGCACGTTGGGTGGGGAGTTGGGCAATTCACCCCTCCACTTT. Translated: CASTLGGELGNSPLHF.

The CDR3 sequence is CASTAGGDGELFF. CDR3 nucleotide sequence: TGTGCCAGCACCGCTGGAGGGGACGGGGAGCTGTTTTTT. The chain is built from TRBV12-3 or TRBV12-4 and TRBJ2-2, with D maybe TRBD2 (6 bases). The CDR3 is 13 residues long. V gave up 7 bases and J gave up 7 bases, with 13 bases separating them.

The rearrangement joins TRBV3-1 (or the pseudogene TRBV3-2) to TRBJ2-7; TRBD2 agrees at 9 bases. CDR1 and CDR2 (germline): LGHDT, YNNKEL (reference sequence). CDR3 length: 15 residues. V shed 2 bases and J 1 base; nucleotides not matched to a gene: 3. The chain's CDR3 is CASSQYAGGSYEQYF. The CDR3, as DNA: TGTGCCAGCAGCCAATACGCGGGAGGGTCCTACGAGCAGTACTTC.

This chain links TRBV7-2 with TRBJ1-1; D unclear. The CDR3 sequence is 15 residues long. Trimming left V 1 base short and J 0 bases short, with 9 bases between. Germline lookup yields CDR1 SGHTA and CDR2 FQGNSA. CDR3 in amino acids: CASSLGGGMNTEAFF. Here the CDR3 DNA reads TGTGCCAGCAGCTTAGGGGGAGGTATGAACACTGAAGCTTTCTTT.

This chain links TRBV7-9 with TRBJ1-2; 8 nucleotides match TRBD1. Germline V lookup: CDR1 SEHNR, CDR2 FQNEAQ (reference sequence). The CDR3 consists of 14 residues. V was clipped by 5 bases and J by 4 bases; unmatched bases: 6. The CDR3 region has the DNA TGTGCCAGCAGCCGGCAGGGGGCCGGCTATGGCTACACCTTC. Translating it yields CASSRQGAGYGYTF.

The J gene is TRBJ1-3, the V gene TRBV30; 10 positions match TRBD1. The germline V gene encodes CDR1 GTSNPN and CDR2 SVGIG (reference sequence). The V and J ends lost 5 bases and 3 bases, in that order; junction bases with no gene match: 1. The length of the CDR3 is 13 residues. The CDR3 region is CAWGQGDGNTIYF. CDR3 nucleotide sequence: TGTGCCTGGGGACAGGGGGATGGAAACACCATATATTTT. Based on the CDR3 plus reference TRBV30 and TRBJ1-3, the full variable domain is SQTIHQWPATLVQPVGSPLSLECTVEGTSNPNLYWYRQAAGRGLQLLFYSVGIGQISSEVPQNLSASRPQDRQFILSSKKLLLSDSGFYLCAWGQGDGNTIYFGEGSWLTVV.

V is TRBV5-5 and J is TRBJ1-4; the match to TRBD1 covers 9 bases. CDR3 length: 16 amino acids. V lost 6 bases to trimming and J lost 6 bases; unmatched junction nucleotides: 12. The germline V gene has CDR1 SGHKS and CDR2 YYEKEE (reference sequence). The DNA for the CDR3 is TGTGCCAGCACCTCAGGACAGGGGCCCATCGATGAAAAACTGTTTTTT. Translated, it gives CASTSGQGPIDEKLFF.

This chain links TRBV23-1 with TRBJ1-1; a weak D match, TRBD1 (6 bases). TRBV23-1 is sorted into the ORF group, with uncertain function. CDR3 length: 15 amino acids. Between the trimmed V and J ends, which lost 3 bases and 2 bases, there was a span of 13 bases. CDR3 in DNA: TGCGCCAGCAGTCATAGGACAGAGAGCAACACTGAAGCTTTCTTT. Its protein product is CASSHRTESNTEAFF.

This clone has a handful of counts. The chain recombines TRBV25-1 with TRBJ2-5, with TRBD1 matching over 7 bases. The CDR3 is 11 amino acids. The V gene end was trimmed by 7 bases and the J gene end by 9 bases; junction bases not matched to a gene: 5. From germline, CDR1 is MGHDK and CDR2 SYGVNS. CDR3 region: CASTRTGPQYF. CDR3 nucleotides: TGTGCCAGCACCCGGACAGGCCCCCAGTACTTC.

This sequence joins TRBV27 and TRBJ1-4; D not resolved. This CDR3 has 13 residues. Deletions cut 7 bases from V and 2 bases from J, with 8 bases between. Per germline, CDR1 MNHEY and CDR2 SMNVEV (reference sequence). Written as DNA, the CDR3 is TGTGCCAGCAAGCGTTTGACTAATGAAAAACTGTTTTTT. Residues: CASKRLTNEKLFF.

The CDR3 is CASSRASGRGDEQFF. The CDR3 DNA reads as TGTGCCAGCAGCCGGGCAAGCGGGAGGGGGGATGAGCAGTTCTTC. This sequence joins TRBV6-2 or TRBV6-3 and TRBJ2-1, with 10 bases identical to TRBD2. The CDR3 has 15 residues. Germline CDR1 is MNHEY and CDR2 is SVGEGT. V lost 6 bases and J lost 8; bases outside the gene matches: 10.

The genes are TRBV5-6 and TRBJ2-3; 11 bases align to TRBD2. CDR3 length equals 15 residues. The germline V gene encodes CDR1 SGHDT and CDR2 YYEEEE. J gave up 4 bases and V 4 bases, and 5 bases lay outside the gene matches. The CDR3 nucleotides read TGTGCCAGCAGCCCCCGTAGCGGGAGGGCAGATACGCAGTATTTT. Protein sequence: CASSPRSGRADTQYF.